The rows below give T cell receptor beta chains drawn from one sample of a study of cytomegalovirus exposure and HLA in healthy donors. Data came from immunoSEQ multiplex PCR; TCRdb stores just in-frame clones and leaves some out. Of fewer than 250,000 clones detected, about 77% appear once; the ten largest clones hold approximately 4.8%. Specimen: PBMCs. These receptors came from a man aged 25 to 45 in good health and CMV-seropositive. CDR3s include the opening cysteine and the closing phenylalanine or tryptophan. Fields, in order: V gene, clone size, D gene, J gene, CDR3 DNA, CDR3 protein. D genes are given only for firm matches. Part of the rows lack a size; the others show once, few, many or a class for expanded clones.

V: TRBV6-5; size: -; D: -; J: TRBJ2-3; DNA: TGTGCCAGCACCGGGACTAGCACAGATACGCAGTATTTT; CDR3: CASTGTSTDTQYF
V: TRBV7-3; size: -; D: -; J: TRBJ2-3; DNA: TGTGCCAGCAGCGTATCGGGAGATACGCAGTATTTT; CDR3: CASSVSGDTQYF
V: TRBV7-3; size: -; D: -; J: TRBJ1-1; DNA: TGTGCCAGCAGCTGGGGGGGGAACACTGAAGCTTTCTTT; CDR3: CASSWGGNTEAFF
V: TRBV5-1; size: few; D: TRBD1; J: TRBJ2-1; DNA: TGCGCCAGCAGCGCCGGACAGGGGATTGAGCAGTTCTTC; CDR3: CASSAGQGIEQFF
V: TRBV19; size: -; D: -; J: TRBJ2-3; DNA: TGTGCCAGTAGTATGCGTACTAGCACAGATACGCAGTATTTT; CDR3: CASSMRTSTDTQYF
V: TRBV7-3; size: -; D: -; J: TRBJ1-1; DNA: TGTGCCAGCAGCCCACAGGGTTTGGCTGAAGCTTTCTTT; CDR3: CASSPQGLAEAFF
V: TRBV2; size: -; D: -; J: TRBJ2-1; DNA: TGTGCCAGCAGTCCTAGGGGCCTCGAGCAGTTCTTC; CDR3: CASSPRGLEQFF
V: TRBV21-1; size: -; D: -; J: TRBJ2-7; DNA: TGTGCCAGCAGCAAAGCTAGGACTAGACCCCCCTACGAGCAGTACTTC; CDR3: CASSKARTRPPYEQYF
V: TRBV7-8; size: once; D: TRBD2; J: TRBJ2-2; DNA: TGTGCCAGCAGGGTCCTGGGAGGGACGAACACCGGGGAGCTGTTTTTT; CDR3: CASRVLGGTNTGELFF
V: TRBV10-3; size: -; D: TRBD2; J: TRBJ2-5; DNA: TGTGCCATCAGTGAAACTAGCGGGAGCCCGGAGACCCAGTACTTC; CDR3: CAISETSGSPETQYF
V: TRBV7-9; size: -; D: -; J: TRBJ1-2; DNA: TGTGCCAGCAGCTGGACAGTATACTATGGCTACACCTTC; CDR3: CASSWTVYYGYTF
V: TRBV28; size: few; D: -; J: TRBJ2-3; DNA: TGTGCCAGCAGTTTACGGGCGGGGGCTTCAGATACGCAGTATTTT; CDR3: CASSLRAGASDTQYF
V: TRBV28; size: -; D: TRBD1; J: TRBJ1-1; DNA: TGTGCCAGCAGTCCCTCACAGGGGGTGAACACTGAAGCTTTCTTT; CDR3: CASSPSQGVNTEAFF
V: TRBV28; size: -; D: TRBD1; J: TRBJ1-1; DNA: TGTGCCAGCTTACAGGGGGCTGAGGGGAACACTGAAGCTTTCTTT; CDR3: CASLQGAEGNTEAFF
V: TRBV9; size: few; D: -; J: TRBJ1-2; DNA: TGTGCCAGCAGCCCCGACACCTACTATGGCTACACCTTC; CDR3: CASSPDTYYGYTF
V: TRBV29-1; size: -; D: TRBD2; J: TRBJ2-1; DNA: TGCAGCGTTATCATCCAGCGGGGTGGCAATGAGCAGTTCTTC; CDR3: CSVIIQRGGNEQFF
V: TRBV13; size: -; D: TRBD1; J: TRBJ2-7; DNA: TGTGCCAGCAGCATCGGACAGGAACACTATGGGGTGAACGAGCAGTACTTC; CDR3: CASSIGQEHYGVNEQYF
V: TRBV28; size: -; D: TRBD1; J: TRBJ2-7; DNA: TGTGCCAGCAGGCCGGGACAGGGATTTTCGTACTTC; CDR3: CASRPGQGFSYF
V: TRBV13; size: few; D: -; J: TRBJ1-2; DNA: TGTGCCAGCAGCTTAGAAGGGGCAGGGCATGGCTACACCTTC; CDR3: CASSLEGAGHGYTF
V: TRBV6-5; size: -; D: TRBD2; J: TRBJ2-7; DNA: TGTGCCAGCAGGTTAGCGGGAGGGCCGGGCGAGCAGTACTTC; CDR3: CASRLAGGPGEQYF
V: TRBV14; size: -; D: TRBD2; J: TRBJ2-7; DNA: TGTGCCAGCAGCCGGGGGGGACTCTACGAGCAGTACTTC; CDR3: CASSRGGLYEQYF
V: TRBV7-2; size: -; D: -; J: TRBJ1-1; DNA: TGTGCCAGCAGAAGAGACACTAACACTGAAGCTTTCTTT; CDR3: CASRRDTNTEAFF
V: TRBV6-5; size: -; D: -; J: TRBJ1-5; DNA: TGTGCCAGCAGTTACTTGAGTACGGGCAATCAGCCCCAGCATTTT; CDR3: CASSYLSTGNQPQHF
V: TRBV30; size: -; D: -; J: TRBJ2-5; DNA: TGTGCCTGGAGGGACCACAGGGAGACCCAGTACTTC; CDR3: CAWRDHRETQYF
V: TRBV28; size: -; D: -; J: TRBJ1-1; DNA: TGTGCCAGCAGTTTGGGGGGGCAGCACACTGAAGCTTTCTTT; CDR3: CASSLGGQHTEAFF
V: TRBV7-2; size: -; D: TRBD2; J: TRBJ2-7; DNA: TGTGCCAGCAGCTTAGCCGCTAGCGGGAGGGACGAGCAGTACTTC; CDR3: CASSLAASGRDEQYF
V: TRBV29-1; size: -; D: -; J: TRBJ2-7; DNA: TGCAGCGTTGGGAGGGTCGGGACCGTGGGTTACGAGCAGTACTTC; CDR3: CSVGRVGTVGYEQYF
V: TRBV7-2; size: -; D: -; J: TRBJ1-5; DNA: TGTGCCAGCAGCTTAACGGGGGGCAATCAGCCCCAGCATTTT; CDR3: CASSLTGGNQPQHF
V: TRBV4-3; size: -; D: TRBD2; J: TRBJ2-5; DNA: TGCGCCAGCAGCCAAAGTCTTCTAGCGGGAGGGCGGCAAGAGACCCAGTACTTC; CDR3: CASSQSLLAGGRQETQYF
V: TRBV6-1; size: -; D: -; J: TRBJ2-5; DNA: TGTGCCAGCAGTGTCAGGAGGGCAGGGGGAATCGAAGAGACCCAGTACTTC; CDR3: CASSVRRAGGIEETQYF
V: TRBV11-2; size: -; D: -; J: TRBJ1-5; DNA: TGTGCCAGCAGCTTAGATTTGTCCTCCAATCAGCCCCAGCATTTT; CDR3: CASSLDLSSNQPQHF
V: TRBV4-1; size: -; D: -; J: TRBJ2-7; DNA: TGCGCCAGCAGCCAAGATCGTCGTGACAGGTTGATAAGGAGCGAGCAGTACTTC; CDR3: CASSQDRRDRLIRSEQYF
V: TRBV7-2; size: -; D: TRBD2; J: TRBJ2-7; DNA: TGTGCCAGCAGTTCTAAGACTAGCGGGAGGGGGCTCGAGCAGTACTTC; CDR3: CASSSKTSGRGLEQYF
V: TRBV5-6; size: once; D: -; J: TRBJ2-7; DNA: TGTGCCAGCAGCTTGGGGGACAAACCCTACGAGCAGTACTTC; CDR3: CASSLGDKPYEQYF
V: TRBV5-4; size: -; D: TRBD1; J: TRBJ2-2; DNA: TGTGCCAGCAGCTTCCCATCTAGACAGGGGGCGAACACCGGGGAGCTGTTTTTT; CDR3: CASSFPSRQGANTGELFF
V: TRBV11-1; size: once; D: TRBD1; J: TRBJ2-1; DNA: TGTGCCAGCAGCCGCCAGGGGGCAAGCTACAATGAGCAGTTCTTC; CDR3: CASSRQGASYNEQFF
V: TRBV11-2; size: few; D: TRBD1; J: TRBJ2-7; DNA: TGTGCCAGCAGCTTAGCAGGACAGGCTTACGAGCAGTACTTC; CDR3: CASSLAGQAYEQYF
V: TRBV6-5; size: -; D: -; J: TRBJ2-7; DNA: TGTGCCAGCAGCCCAGCGGCGGCCCAAGGGCAGTACTTC; CDR3: CASSPAAAQGQYF
V: TRBV6-1; size: -; D: TRBD2; J: TRBJ2-1; DNA: TGTGCCAGCAGTGAAATGTGGGAGGGCCGTGAGCAGTTCTTC; CDR3: CASSEMWEGREQFF
V: TRBV7-9; size: -; D: -; J: TRBJ2-1; DNA: TGTGCCAGCAGCTTAGCCGGGAGCGATGAGCAGTTCTTC; CDR3: CASSLAGSDEQFF
V: TRBV4-1; size: -; D: -; J: TRBJ1-6; DNA: TGCGCCAGCAGCCAAGTTCCAGGGGCAAATTCACCCCTCCACTTT; CDR3: CASSQVPGANSPLHF
V: TRBV18; size: -; D: TRBD1; J: TRBJ2-7; DNA: TGTGCCAGCTCAAAAACGCACCGGGACAGGGCAACCGCTGAGCAGTACTTC; CDR3: CASSKTHRDRATAEQYF
V: TRBV19; size: -; D: -; J: TRBJ1-4; DNA: TGTGCCAGTAGCAGTGAAAAACTGTTTTTT; CDR3: CASSSEKLFF
V: TRBV28; size: -; D: TRBD1; J: TRBJ2-5; DNA: TGTGCCAGCAGCTCTGGACAGGGGGCAAAGACCCAGTACTTC; CDR3: CASSSGQGAKTQYF
V: TRBV5-1; size: -; D: TRBD2; J: TRBJ2-2; DNA: TGCGCCAGCAGCGCGGGACTAGCGGGGGGTGACACCGGGGAGCTGTTTTTT; CDR3: CASSAGLAGGDTGELFF
V: TRBV7-2; size: -; D: -; J: TRBJ2-5; DNA: TGTGCCAGCAGCTCCACTCTAGAGACCCAGTACTTC; CDR3: CASSSTLETQYF
V: TRBV5-5; size: -; D: -; J: TRBJ2-1; DNA: TGTGCCAGCAGCTCAGGCCTCTACAATGAGCAGTTCTTC; CDR3: CASSSGLYNEQFF
V: TRBV6-1; size: once; D: -; J: TRBJ2-5; DNA: TGTGCCAGCACCCTACGGGAGACCCAGTACTTC; CDR3: CASTLRETQYF
V: TRBV27; size: -; D: TRBD2; J: TRBJ2-4; DNA: TGTGCCAGCTCGGGACTAGCGGGAGGAGAAGCCAAAAACATTCAGTACTTC; CDR3: CASSGLAGGEAKNIQYF
V: TRBV15; size: -; D: TRBD1; J: TRBJ1-1; DNA: TGTGCCACCAGCAGAGGTACAGGGGGCACTGAAGCTTTCTTT; CDR3: CATSRGTGGTEAFF